This TCR beta chain was observed in a study of blood T cell repertoires in COVID-19. V lost 2 bases and J 0 bases, leaving 14 bases between the germline ends. The CDR3 extends over 16 amino acids. Germline V gene sequence: CDR1 MDHEN, CDR2 SYDVKM. TCRdb's copy holds only in-frame clones and misses some; the assay was immunoSEQ multiplex PCR. The sample carries around 310,000 clones, over 70% recorded once. The sequencing input was PBMCs or T cells enriched from blood (not recorded which). This chain uses TRBV28 with TRBJ2-7; D perhaps matches TRBD2 (6 bases). The sequence was obtained from a man aged 30 to 45 who had recovered from COVID-19. The CDR3 DNA follows: TGTGCCAGCAGTTTAAGGGGAGGAATTATCTCCTACGAGCAGTACTTC. Its translation is CASSLRGGIISYEQYF.